Below, one T cell receptor (beta chain) is given with its context. This entry belongs to a study of cytomegalovirus exposure and HLA in healthy donors. The primer mix had 60 Vbeta and 13 Jbeta primers. The data were produced by immunoSEQ multiplex PCR, yet TCRdb's version contains in-frame clones alone and is incomplete. In the table there are around 120,000 clones, around 75% of which are singletons. V lost 1 base to trimming and J lost 4 bases; unmatched junction nucleotides: 8. Germline V gene lookup returns CDR1 LGHNA and CDR2 YSLEER. The length of the CDR3 is 16 residues. Sequenced sample: PBMCs. This chain links TRBV4-3 with TRBJ2-7, with TRBD1 identical over 9 bases. This TCR came from a woman in her forties or fifties in good health and CMV-seropositive. DNA for the CDR3: TGCGCCAGCAGCCAAGTCTACAGGGGGCGGGGATACGAGCAGTACTTC. Translation gives CASSQVYRGRGYEQYF.